The 21 T cell receptor beta chains below all came from one sample that was sequenced in a study of blood T cell repertoires in COVID-19. Profiled with immunoSEQ multiplex PCR; TCRdb holds only in-frame clones, not every one. The sample lists 150,000 or so clones, 80% to 90% occurring once. The source material was peripheral blood. Source of these receptors: a woman aged 60 to 75 with COVID-19, enrolled during active disease.

The rearrangement links TRBV4-1 to TRBJ1-2, with D unresolved. V lost 10 bases and J lost 1, with 10 bases in between. The CDR3 has 12 amino acids. Germline CDR1 reads MGHRA; CDR2 reads YSYEKL. The CDR3 DNA reads TGCGCCACCGGAGGAGATAACTATGGCTACACCTTC. Encoded protein: CATGGDNYGYTF.

The V call is TRBV6-5, the J call TRBJ1-2, with D unclear. The CDR3 consists of 13 residues. Germline assignment: CDR1 MNHEY and CDR2 SVGAGI. Trimming cost V 5 bases and J 5 bases, with 12 bases left between them. For the CDR3, the DNA is TGTGCCAGCAGTCGCTCGTCGGGATATGGCTACACCTTC. Translated, it gives CASSRSSGYGYTF.

The chain joins TRBV2 to TRBJ1-6; 9 bases match TRBD1. The germline CDR1 and CDR2 sequences are SNHLY and FYNNEI. The CDR3 contains 12 residues. With 10 bases clipped from V and 10 bases from J, the junction kept 5 bases outside the gene matches. The DNA of the CDR3 is TGTGCCACGGGACAGGGAAGATCACCCCTCCACTTT. Translated: CATGQGRSPLHF.

V and J are TRBV7-2 and TRBJ1-3, with 10 bases aligning to TRBD1. The CDR3 loop spans 17 amino acids. CDR1 SGHTA and CDR2 FQGNSA come from the germline V gene. With 1 base clipped from V and 3 bases from J, the junction kept 6 bases outside the gene matches. The chain's CDR3 is CASSLVGTGVVGNTIYF. CDR3 nucleotide sequence: TGTGCCAGCAGCTTAGTGGGGACAGGGGTAGTTGGAAACACCATATATTTT. Supplemented by reference TRBV7-2 and TRBJ1-3, the full variable domain reads GAGVSQSPSNKVTEKGKDVELRCDPISGHTALYWYRQSLGQGLEFLIYFQGNSAPDKSGLPSDRFSAERTGGSVSTLTIQRTQQEDSAVYLCASSLVGTGVVGNTIYFGEGSWLTVV.

This clone was recorded once. V usage is TRBV5-6 and J usage is TRBJ2-5, with a possible D match to TRBD1 (5 bases). The CDR3 loop spans 14 amino acids. From germline, CDR1 is SGHDT and CDR2 YYEEEE. Between the trimmed V and J ends, which lost 2 bases and 2 bases, there was a span of 10 bases. The CDR3 loop reads CASSLRSGQETQYF. In nucleotides, the CDR3 is TGTGCCAGCAGCTTAAGGTCAGGGCAAGAGACCCAGTACTTC.

This chain joins TRBV19 and TRBJ1-2; 7 bases match TRBD1. Looked up from germline, CDR1 is LNHDA and CDR2 is SQIVND (reference sequence). The CDR3 has 15 residues. J lost 1 base, V lost 4 bases, and 6 bases had no gene match. CDR3 protein: CASSTTGLFNYGYTF. The CDR3 coding sequence is TGTGCCAGTAGTACGACAGGGTTGTTTAACTATGGCTACACCTTC.

This sequence joins TRBV7-9 and TRBJ1-5; a possible D gene is TRBD1 (6 bases). Trimming pared 4 bases from V and 3 bases from J, leaving 10 bases between. Per the germline V gene, CDR1 is SEHNR and CDR2 is FQNEAQ (reference sequence). The CDR3 sequence is 14 residues long. CDR3 sequence: CASSSQGNNQPQHF. DNA of the CDR3: TGTGCCAGCAGCTCACAGGGAAACAATCAGCCCCAGCATTTT.

The genes are TRBV7-8 and TRBJ1-6; D is unresolved. The germline gives CDR1 SGHVS, CDR2 FQNEAQ. This CDR3 has 13 amino acids. Trimming stripped 4 bases from V and 10 bases from J, with 11 bases between. CDR3 sequence (DNA): TGTGCCAGCAGCTGGGTGTCGGGATCACCCCTCCACTTT. Translated: CASSWVSGSPLHF.

Here the CDR3 DNA reads TGCGCCAGCAGCTTGGGGGGGACTAGACCCACCGGGGAGCTGTTTTTT. It codes for CASSLGGTRPTGELFF. This chain links TRBV5-1 with TRBJ2-2; 8 nucleotides match TRBD2. This CDR3 is built from 16 residues. CDR1 and CDR2 (germline): SGHRS, YFSETQ. V lost 0 bases and J lost 4; bases outside the gene matches: 5. Full variable domain (remainder filled in from reference TRBV5-1 and TRBJ2-2): KAGVTQTPRYLIKTRGQQVTLSCSPISGHRSVSWYQQTPGQGLQFLFEYFSETQRNKGNFPGRFSGRQFSNSRSEMNVSTLELGDSALYLCASSLGGTRPTGELFFGEGSRLTVL.

The J gene is TRBJ1-6, the V gene TRBV7-3; 10 nucleotides match TRBD1. CDR1 is SGHTA and CDR2 is FQGTGA in the germline V gene. J was trimmed by 5 bases and V by 5 bases; bases with no gene match: 6. The CDR3 has 16 amino acids. The CDR3 loop reads CASSPGGQGNNSPLHF. DNA for the CDR3: TGTGCCAGCAGCCCCGGGGGACAGGGGAATAATTCACCCCTCCACTTT. The whole variable domain, filled in from reference TRBV7-3 and TRBJ1-6, reads GAGVSQTPSNKVTEKGKYVELRCDPISGHTALYWYRQSLGQGPEFLIYFQGTGAADDSGLPNDRFFAVRPEGSVSTLKIQRTERGDSAVYLCASSPGGQGNNSPLHFGNGTRLTVT.

The chain is built from TRBV6-6 and TRBJ1-6, with 8 bases matching TRBD1. The V and J ends lost 11 bases and 10 bases, in that order; junction bases with no gene match: 10. The CDR3 sequence is 13 residues long. Germline CDR1 MNHNY, CDR2 SVGAGI (reference sequence). The CDR3 reads CAGRQQGGSPLHF. CDR3 nucleotide sequence: TGTGCCGGCCGTCAACAGGGGGGGTCACCCCTCCACTTT.

This clone was recorded only once. The chain uses TRBV5-5 and TRBJ1-6, with D maybe TRBD1 (6 bases). Trimming removed 2 bases at V and 10 bases at J, with 10 bases between. The CDR3 has 13 residues. CDR1 is SGHKS, CDR2 YYEKEE, per germline (reference sequence). The CDR3: CASSFPGGSPLHF. DNA of the CDR3: TGTGCCAGCAGCTTCCCGGGGGGCTCACCCCTCCACTTT.

V and J are TRBV19 and TRBJ2-7, with D uncertain. Trimming shortened V by 10 bases and J by 3 bases, and 16 bases separated the two germline ends. Germline V gene data show CDR1 as LNHDA and CDR2 as SQIVND (reference sequence). The CDR3 has 13 residues. The CDR3 here is CATLDHSGYEQYF. CDR3 DNA sequence: TGTGCCACCCTCGATCATTCAGGCTACGAGCAGTACTTC. Full variable domain (missing parts from reference TRBV19 and TRBJ2-7): DGGITQSPKYLFRKEGQNVTLSCEQNLNHDAMYWYRQDPGQGLRLIYYSQIVNDFQKGDIAEGYSVSREKKESFPLTVTSAQKNPTAFYLCATLDHSGYEQYFGPGTRLTVT.

This chain connects TRBV14 to TRBJ2-2; D is perhaps TRBD2 (5 bases). Germline CDR1 reads SGHDN; CDR2 reads FVKESK. CDR3 length: 17 amino acids. V gave up 0 bases and J gave up 7 bases, with 18 bases separating them. Here the CDR3 reads CASSQDGGRTRGGELFF. CDR3 sequence (DNA): TGTGCCAGCAGCCAAGATGGTGGGCGGACTCGAGGCGGGGAGCTGTTTTTT.

This clone has a handful of counts. The J gene is TRBJ2-1, the V gene TRBV11-3; 9 bases map to TRBD2. The CDR3 has 13 residues. V was clipped by 5 bases and J by 7 bases; unmatched bases: 3. From germline, CDR1 is SGHNT and CDR2 YENEEA. The CDR3 region is CASSHSGGNEQFF. The CDR3, as DNA: TGTGCCAGCAGCCACAGCGGGGGGAATGAGCAGTTCTTC. The variable domain in full, completed from reference TRBV11-3 and TRBJ2-1, reads EAGVVQSPRYKIIEKKQPVAFWCNPISGHNTLYWYLQNLGQGPELLIRYENEEAVDDSQLPKDRFSAERLKGVDSTLKIQPAELGDSAVYLCASSHSGGNEQFFGPGTRLTVL.

This chain joins TRBV5-1 and TRBJ2-1; TRBD2 matches at 11 bases. With 4 bases clipped from V and 0 bases from J, the junction kept 9 bases outside the gene matches. CDR1 and CDR2 (germline): SGHRS, YFSETQ. CDR3 size: 18 residues. CDR3 nucleotide sequence: TGCGCCAGCAGCCGCGGGACTAGCGGAAAAAGCTCCTACAATGAGCAGTTCTTC. Protein: CASSRGTSGKSSYNEQFF. Full variable domain (missing parts from reference TRBV5-1 and TRBJ2-1): KAGVTQTPRYLIKTRGQQVTLSCSPISGHRSVSWYQQTPGQGLQFLFEYFSETQRNKGNFPGRFSGRQFSNSRSEMNVSTLELGDSALYLCASSRGTSGKSSYNEQFFGPGTRLTVL.

This clone has just a few counts. The V gene is TRBV7-9, the J gene TRBJ2-7, with 7 nucleotides matching TRBD1. The CDR3 consists of 16 residues. J gave up 10 bases and V 2 bases, and 17 bases lay outside the gene matches. Germline V lookup: CDR1 SEHNR, CDR2 FQNEAQ (reference sequence). The CDR3 protein is CASSLTGTAKGPPQYF. Written as DNA, the CDR3 is TGTGCCAGCAGCTTAACCGGGACAGCGAAGGGCCCCCCTCAGTACTTC.

This chain joins TRBV7-9 and TRBJ2-7, with a weak D call TRBD2 (6 bases). Between the trimmed V and J ends, which lost 5 bases and 4 bases, there was a span of 12 bases. The length of the CDR3 is 13 residues. CDR1 and CDR2 (germline): SEHNR, FQNEAQ (reference sequence). This chain's CDR3 is CASSPRGWYEQYF. CDR3 DNA sequence: TGTGCCAGCAGCCCCCGGGGGTGGTACGAGCAGTACTTC.

V usage is TRBV9 and J usage is TRBJ2-5; maybe TRBD2 (5 bases). Germline V gives CDR1 SGDLS, CDR2 YYNGEE. The length of the CDR3 is 17 residues. The germline V and J ends were trimmed by 0 bases and 1 base, with 16 bases remaining between them. The CDR3 region is CASSVAVGLASQETQYF. The DNA for the CDR3 is TGTGCCAGCAGCGTAGCTGTAGGGCTAGCTTCCCAAGAGACCCAGTACTTC.

The chain links TRBV3-1 (or the pseudogene TRBV3-2) to TRBJ2-5; 10 bases agree with TRBD2. There are 14 residues in the CDR3. Germline CDR1 and CDR2: LGHDT and YNNKEL (reference sequence). The ends lost 7 bases at V and 1 base at J; junction bases unmatched: 3. CDR3 bases: TGTGCCAGCAACGTAGCGGGGGGCCAAGAGACCCAGTACTTC. It is translated as CASNVAGGQETQYF.

The chain combines TRBV4-3 with TRBJ2-3; 11 bases fit TRBD2. The germline V gene encodes CDR1 LGHNA and CDR2 YSLEER. CDR3 size: 18 residues. V gave up 1 base and J gave up 4 bases; unmatched junction bases: 10. This CDR3 is CASSQVIAGGSVADTQYF. The CDR3 coding sequence is TGCGCCAGCAGCCAAGTTATAGCGGGGGGGTCCGTCGCAGATACGCAGTATTTT.